This passage covers 29 T cell receptor beta chains from one sample sequenced in a study of T-cell memory formation after mild COVID-19. Each CDR3 protein gets one entry after TCRdb re-called the 5' RACE reads with MiXCR. This sample has approximately 60,000 distinct CDR3 sequences, with 9.3% found just once. The sample comprised PBMCs or a T cell subset sorted from them (not recorded which). Receptor source: a young man who had mild COVID-19 (a few samples of this study predate the infection). Cell type and time point are not known.

Many counts were recorded for this clonotype. V is TRBV5-1 and J is TRBJ2-2, with D possibly being TRBD1 or TRBD2 (5 bases each). CDR1 SGHRS and CDR2 YFSETQ come from the germline V gene. The CDR3 runs 14 residues. With 4 bases removed from V and 3 bases from J, the gap between germline ends came to 10 bases. The CDR3 protein is CASSIQGDTGELFF. The CDR3 nucleotides read TGCGCCAGCAGCATCCAGGGAGACACCGGGGAGCTGTTTTTT.

CDR3 residues: CAISLARQETQYF. The DNA of the CDR3 is TGTGCTATCAGCTTAGCGCGTCAAGAGACCCAGTACTTC. J is TRBJ2-5 and V is TRBV7-7, with TRBD2 as a possible D gene (5 bases). This CDR3 has 13 amino acids. Germline CDR1 reads SSHAT; CDR2 reads FNYEAQ (reference sequence).

The chain combines TRBV15 with TRBJ2-5, with TRBD2 matching over 9 bases. CDR3 length equals 16 residues. V gave up 3 bases and J gave up 5 bases; unmatched junction bases: 10. Looked up from germline, CDR1 is LNHNV and CDR2 is YYDKDF (reference sequence). This CDR3 reads CATSRAGTSRGETQYF. The CDR3 DNA reads as TGTGCCACCAGCAGGGCCGGGACTAGCCGGGGGGAGACCCAGTACTTC.

This clonotype was counted ten times or more. The chain couples TRBV7-8 to TRBJ1-1; D is ambiguous. Trimming shortened V by 1 base and J by 1 base, and 7 bases separated the two germline ends. The germline V gene encodes CDR1 SGHVS and CDR2 FQNEAQ. The CDR3 spans 14 residues. CDR3 sequence (DNA): TGTGCCAGCAGCTTAGGCATAAGGAACACTGAAGCTTTCTTT. This sequence encodes CASSLGIRNTEAFF.

The chain couples TRBV5-4 to TRBJ1-1; D is unresolved. Trimming removed 7 bases from V and 1 base from J, with 14 bases in between. This CDR3 is built from 14 residues. Germline V gene sequence: CDR1 SGHNT, CDR2 YYREEE (reference sequence). The CDR3: CASHPPFRNTEAFF. The CDR3 DNA follows: TGTGCCAGCCACCCCCCCTTTAGGAACACTGAAGCTTTCTTT.

The rearrangement uses TRBV15 and TRBJ2-5; D gene uncertain. This CDR3 contains 12 residues. The germline V gene encodes CDR1 LNHNV and CDR2 YYDKDF (reference sequence). V was cut by 0 bases and J by 7 bases, with 6 bases left in between. The CDR3 DNA follows: TGTGCCACCAGCAGAGATCAGGCGACCCAGTACTTC. It encodes CATSRDQATQYF.

This clonotype has more than one count but fewer than ten. The chain carries TRBV6-2 or TRBV6-3 and TRBJ2-7; 9 bases are a match to TRBD1. The CDR3 covers 16 residues. The trim removed 2 bases at V and 6 bases at J, leaving 11 bases unmatched. Germline CDR1 and CDR2: MNHEY and SVGEGT. CDR3 DNA sequence: TGTGCCAGCAGTTACCGTGTTGGGACAGGGATGAGCGAGCAGTACTTC. Its translation is CASSYRVGTGMSEQYF.

This clonotype was seen only a few times. V gene TRBV21-1 combines with J gene TRBJ1-5; the table assigns TRBD1, which was not confirmed against the DNA. TRBV21-1 is annotated as a pseudogene. The CDR3 sequence is 17 residues long. The CDR3 sequence is CASSKVAGQGGNQPQHF. The DNA of the CDR3 is TGTGCCAGCAGCAAAGTAGCGGGACAGGGAGGAAACCAGCCCCAGCATTTT.

This clonotype came up a few times. V is TRBV27 and J is TRBJ2-2, with TRBD2 matching over 7 bases. CDR1 and CDR2 (germline): MNHEY, SMNVEV (reference sequence). Trimming took 11 bases from V and 2 from J; bases not matched to a gene: 8. The CDR3 has 14 residues. CDR3 region: CAGLQRGNTGELFF. CDR3 in DNA: TGTGCCGGCCTGCAGCGGGGTAACACCGGGGAGCTGTTTTTT.

The chain couples TRBV7-2 to TRBJ2-2; 11 bases agree with TRBD1. Germline assignment: CDR1 SGHTA and CDR2 FQGNSA. Trimming cost V 3 bases and J 7 bases; bases outside gene matches: 7. This CDR3 has 16 amino acids. CDR3 nucleotide sequence: TGTGCCAGCAGCTTGGGACGGACAGGGGGCATCGGGGAGCTGTTTTTT. As protein: CASSLGRTGGIGELFF.

The gene calls are TRBV5-1 and TRBJ2-5, with 9 bases aligning to TRBD2. CDR3 length equals 17 residues. Germline trimming cut 4 bases from V and 1 base from J; bases unmatched to any gene: 11. From germline, CDR1 is SGHRS and CDR2 YFSETQ. CDR3 protein: CASSPGGSSGAQETQYF. CDR3 in DNA: TGCGCCAGCAGCCCTGGTGGGTCTAGCGGGGCCCAAGAGACCCAGTACTTC.

The table lists this clonotype with many counts. This chain connects TRBV12-3 or TRBV12-4 to TRBJ2-7, with D perhaps matching TRBD2 (5 bases). The CDR3 runs to 15 residues. Trimming pared 3 bases from V and 5 bases from J, leaving 17 bases between. The CDR3 loop reads CASSFGPGVRDEQYF. In DNA, the CDR3 is TGTGCCAGCAGTTTTGGTCCCGGGGTCCGCGACGAGCAGTACTTC.

The chain joins TRBV12-3 or TRBV12-4 to TRBJ1-2; TRBD1 matches at 9 bases. V lost 6 bases and J lost 5; bases outside the gene matches: 7. CDR3 length: 14 amino acids. The DNA for the CDR3 is TGTGCCAGCAGATCACAGGGGGCACAATATGGCTACACCTTC. Protein sequence: CASRSQGAQYGYTF.

Concerning this clonotype itself: An end of the junction differs from the germline gene, which may be a read error. V is TRBV12-3 or TRBV12-4 and J is TRBJ2-5; D is unresolved. The CDR3 has 14 residues. CDR3 in DNA: TGTGCCAGCAGTTTAAAGAGTCGTCAAGGGACCCAGTACTTC. Amino acids: CASSLKSRQGTQYF.

The chain employs TRBV21-1 and TRBJ2-5; the D segment call TRBD1 is taken from the table without a DNA check. TRBV21-1 is designated a pseudogene. The CDR3 runs to 17 residues. DNA of the CDR3: TGTGCCAGCAGCAATGGGACAGGCGACCGGTGCCAAGAGACCCAGTACTTC. Translating gives CASSNGTGDRCQETQYF.

The chain recombines TRBV20-1 with TRBJ1-1; the D gene is possibly TRBD1 (5 bases). The germline V gene encodes CDR1 DFQATT and CDR2 SNEGSKA (reference sequence). The CDR3 runs to 12 residues. Trimming shortened V by 1 base and J by 10 bases, and 13 bases separated the two germline ends. The CDR3 sequence: CSARVGGEGAFF. The CDR3 coding sequence is TGCAGTGCTAGAGTAGGAGGGGAAGGAGCTTTCTTT.

This clonotype was seen more than once but under ten times. V usage is TRBV1 and J usage is TRBJ1-1. TRBV1 is a recognized pseudogene. CDR3 length equals 17 residues. The CDR3: CTSSQDLSARMNTEAFF. CDR3 nucleotides: TGCACCAGCAGCCAAGATCTCTCGGCCAGGATGAACACTGAAGCTTTCTTT.

The rearrangement joins TRBV20-1 to TRBJ1-5, with no clear D. V lost 1 base to trimming and J lost 4 bases, with 20 bases between them. The CDR3 is 17 residues long. Germline V gene lookup returns CDR1 DFQATT and CDR2 SNEGSKA (reference sequence). The CDR3 protein is CSARAGLGIPGNQPQHF. In DNA, the CDR3 is TGCAGTGCTAGAGCTGGGTTGGGGATCCCGGGAAATCAGCCCCAGCATTTT.

This chain connects TRBV20-1 to TRBJ1-2; 9 bases map to TRBD1. Germline V gives CDR1 DFQATT, CDR2 SNEGSKA (reference sequence). After removal of 2 bases from V and 3 bases from J, the junction contained 7 bases not matched to a gene. The CDR3 consists of 15 residues. The CDR3 sequence is CSARQAGQGHYGYTF. DNA of the CDR3: TGCAGTGCTAGACAAGCGGGACAGGGCCACTATGGCTACACCTTC.

J is TRBJ1-2 and V is TRBV30, with 8 nucleotides matching TRBD1. This CDR3 comprises 13 residues. CDR1 is GTSNPN and CDR2 is SVGIG in the germline V gene (reference sequence). The junction had 1 base not matched to a gene; V was cut back by 0 bases and J by 4 bases. CDR3 loop: CAWSVGQGYGYTF. CDR3 DNA: TGTGCCTGGAGTGTAGGACAGGGCTATGGCTACACCTTC.

This clonotype has at least ten counts. The chain links TRBV4-2 to TRBJ2-1; no definite D call. Trimming took off 0 bases at V and 0 bases at J, with 6 bases between the two ends. Germline V CDR1 and CDR2: LGHNA, YNFKEQ. CDR3 length: 15 residues. The CDR3 sequence is CASSQDLRSYNEQFF. The CDR3 DNA follows: TGTGCCAGCAGCCAAGATCTGCGCTCCTACAATGAGCAGTTCTTC.

The rearrangement joins TRBV7-6 to TRBJ1-6; 12 bases agree with TRBD1. The germline V gene encodes CDR1 SGHVS and CDR2 FNYEAQ. The J segment lost 10 bases and the V segment lost 5 bases, leaving 15 bases of the junction unmatched. The length of the CDR3 is 18 residues. CDR3: CASSLGTGTGGAGSPLHF. The CDR3 region has the DNA TGTGCCAGCAGCCTGGGAACCGGGACAGGGGGCGCGGGATCACCCCTCCACTTT.

The gene calls are TRBV7-2 and TRBJ2-3; 11 bases fit TRBD2. The J segment lost 2 bases and the V segment lost 5 bases, leaving 12 bases of the junction unmatched. CDR1 and CDR2 (germline): SGHTA, FQGNSA. This CDR3 region has 18 residues. The CDR3 sequence: CASSPQALAGGHTDTQYF. Here the CDR3 DNA reads TGTGCCAGCAGCCCCCAGGCTCTAGCGGGGGGACACACAGATACGCAGTATTTT.

CDR3 in amino acids: CASSESVRPGVTEQFF. The DNA for the CDR3 is TGTGCCAGCAGTGAATCAGTACGACCCGGGGTGACTGAGCAGTTCTTC. The V call is TRBV2, the J call TRBJ2-1; tentative D call: TRBD2 (5 bases). The CDR3 runs to 16 residues. CDR1 is SNHLY and CDR2 is FYNNEI in the germline V gene. V lost 2 bases and J 9 bases, leaving 20 bases between the germline ends.

This clonotype was observed a handful of times. The chain combines TRBV20-1 with TRBJ1-4; no definite D call. Trimming removed 3 bases at V and 4 bases at J, with 9 bases between. This CDR3 comprises 13 residues. CDR1 DFQATT and CDR2 SNEGSKA come from the germline V gene (reference sequence). CDR3 bases: TGCAGTGCTAGTCCAGGCAATAATGAAAAACTGTTTTTT. Protein product: CSASPGNNEKLFF.

This clonotype showed up many times. This chain links TRBV5-1 with TRBJ2-2, with no clear D. V was trimmed by 0 bases and J by 5 bases, leaving 5 bases between them. The CDR3 spans 13 residues. The germline gives CDR1 SGHRS, CDR2 YFSETQ. This CDR3 reads CASSLVGTGELFF. DNA for the CDR3: TGCGCCAGCAGCTTGGTTGGTACCGGGGAGCTGTTTTTT. Filled out from reference TRBV5-1 and TRBJ2-2, the complete variable domain reads KAGVTQTPRYLIKTRGQQVTLSCSPISGHRSVSWYQQTPGQGLQFLFEYFSETQRNKGNFPGRFSGRQFSNSRSEMNVSTLELGDSALYLCASSLVGTGELFFGEGSRLTVL.

This chain uses TRBV5-1 with TRBJ2-5, with D tentatively TRBD1 or TRBD2 (6 bases each). The CDR3 extends over 14 amino acids. Germline values: CDR1 SGHRS, CDR2 YFSETQ. V was pared by 7 bases and J by 0 bases, with 13 bases between. CDR3 bases: TGCGCCAGCGGATTTAGGGGGGACCAAGAGACCCAGTACTTC. Residues: CASGFRGDQETQYF.

This clonotype was counted at least ten times. The gene calls are TRBV12-3 or TRBV12-4 and TRBJ2-7, with TRBD1 matching 8 bases. Unmatched junction bases numbered 11, after V lost 6 bases and J lost 4 bases. The CDR3 loop spans 15 amino acids. The CDR3 sequence: CASSQQGVSRYEQYF. The CDR3 nucleotides are TGTGCCAGCAGCCAACAGGGGGTATCTCGTTACGAGCAGTACTTC.

V usage is TRBV7-7 and J usage is TRBJ2-1; 7 bases line up with TRBD2. The germline CDR1 and CDR2 sequences are SSHAT and FNYEAQ (reference sequence). The CDR3 covers 14 residues. CDR3 DNA: TGTGCTACCTCCCCCGGGGAGGGATACAATGAGCAGTTCTTC. It codes for CATSPGEGYNEQFF.